This T cell receptor (beta chain) was documented in a study of OX40 agonist ivuxolimab in advanced cancers. Study observations and caveats: Normalized T-cell clonal expansion was also low in some nonresponders.

This clone occurred a few times. Its target is unknown. Generated by immunoSEQ multiplex PCR, the TCRdb table keeps only in-frame clones and is missing some. The sample comprises about 93,000 clones, about 91% of which are singletons, and 0.51% rests with the top ten. The source was CD4+ or CD8+ T cells sorted from blood, collected in a trial of the OX40 agonist ivuxolimab. The clonotype comes from an adult with an advanced solid tumor such as melanoma, head and neck, liver or kidney cancer.

CDR3 loop: CASSVAGHTEAFF. CDR3 sequence (DNA): TGTGCCAGCAGCGTAGCCGGCCACACTGAAGCTTTCTTT. The rearrangement uses TRBV9 and TRBJ1-1; unclear D gene. Per germline, CDR1 SGDLS and CDR2 YYNGEE. Trimming took 0 bases from V and 3 from J, leaving 6 bases between them. The CDR3 is 13 residues long. Drawing the rest from reference TRBV9 and TRBJ1-1, the complete variable domain is DSGVTQTPKHLITATGQRVTLRCSPRSGDLSVYWYQQSLDQGLQFLIQYYNGEERAKGNILERFSAQQFPDLHSELNLSSLELGDSALYFCASSVAGHTEAFFGQGTRLTVV.